This T cell receptor (beta chain) appears in the sequencing data of a study of neoadjuvant anti-PD-1 for oral cavity cancer. Overall study context: Most patients had three to four biweekly doses of 3 mg/kg nivolumab before resection. Patients without progression got a fourth dose around day 43.

PBMCs were not maintained or expanded in culture before analysis. Most PBMC samples had around 480 ng input DNA in six replicates. Clones were sequenced by immunoSEQ multiplex PCR, and TCRdb holds only the in-frame ones, with some missing. Counted here are over 13,000 clones, approximately 70% occurring once; the ten biggest clones make up over 2%. Germline CDR1 and CDR2: SGHVS and FQNEAQ. The V gene end was trimmed by 4 bases and the J gene end by 8 bases; junction bases not matched to a gene: 10. This CDR3 has 17 amino acids. V usage is TRBV7-8 and J usage is TRBJ2-2; TRBD2 matches at 13 bases. Material: PBMCs, obtained before nivolumab (anti-PD-1) treatment. The TCR comes from a person aged 40 to 85 with oral cavity squamous cell carcinoma. The DNA for the CDR3 is TGTGCCAGCAGCTCCGCCTTACTAGCGGGAGGGACTGGGGAGCTGTTTTTT. Protein: CASSSALLAGGTGELFF.